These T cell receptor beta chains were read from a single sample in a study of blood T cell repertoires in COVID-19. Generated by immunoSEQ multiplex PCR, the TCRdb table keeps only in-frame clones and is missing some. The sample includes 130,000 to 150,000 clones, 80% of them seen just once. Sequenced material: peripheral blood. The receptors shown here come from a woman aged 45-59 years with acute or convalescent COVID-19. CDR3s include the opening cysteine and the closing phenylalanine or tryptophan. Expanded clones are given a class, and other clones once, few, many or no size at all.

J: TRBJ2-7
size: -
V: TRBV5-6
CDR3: CASSLGRIYEQYF

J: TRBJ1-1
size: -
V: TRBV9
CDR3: CASSPGQGAFTEAFF

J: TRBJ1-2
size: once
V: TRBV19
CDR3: CASSSGEGNYGYTF

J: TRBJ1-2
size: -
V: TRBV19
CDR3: CASKEDRGRKSYGYTF

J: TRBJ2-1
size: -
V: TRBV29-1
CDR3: CSVDALSSYNEQFF

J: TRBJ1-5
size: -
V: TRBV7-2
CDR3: CASSTGLSNQPQHF

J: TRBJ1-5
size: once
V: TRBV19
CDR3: CASSIDIQPQHF

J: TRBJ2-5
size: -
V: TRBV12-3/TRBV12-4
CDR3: CASSFEETQYF

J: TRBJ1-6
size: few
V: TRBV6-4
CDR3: CASSEGQGVTSPLHF

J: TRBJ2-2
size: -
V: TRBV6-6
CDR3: CASRGGAKNTGELFF

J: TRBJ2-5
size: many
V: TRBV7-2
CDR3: CASSPIGTSGQETQYF

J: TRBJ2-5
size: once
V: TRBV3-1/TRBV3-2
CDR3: CASSPVQGAETQYF

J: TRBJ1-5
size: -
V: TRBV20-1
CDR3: CSASPRQGYSNQPQHF

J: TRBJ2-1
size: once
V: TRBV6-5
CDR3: CASSFLGKLENNEQFF

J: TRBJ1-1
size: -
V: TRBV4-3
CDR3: CASSQNLGRVNTEAFF

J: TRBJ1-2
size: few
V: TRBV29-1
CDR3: CSAPAVGTAHGYTF

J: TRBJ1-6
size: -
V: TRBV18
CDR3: CASSPYPGQQIYNSPLHF

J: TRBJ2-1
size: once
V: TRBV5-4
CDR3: CASSLPGGGSYNEQFF

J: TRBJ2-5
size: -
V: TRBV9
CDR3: CASSGLEGSETQYF

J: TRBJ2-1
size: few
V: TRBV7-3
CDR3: CASSLRAGINNEQFF

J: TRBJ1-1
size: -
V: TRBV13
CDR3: CASSQQGLTEAFF

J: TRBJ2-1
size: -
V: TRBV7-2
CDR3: CASSDDSSYNEQFF

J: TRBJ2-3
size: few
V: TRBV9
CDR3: CASSVEAASSTDTQYF

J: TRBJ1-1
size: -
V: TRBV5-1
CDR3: CASSAIEAFF

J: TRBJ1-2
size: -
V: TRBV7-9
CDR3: CASSFSREGYGYTF

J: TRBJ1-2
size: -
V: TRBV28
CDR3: CASSRSSVYGYTF

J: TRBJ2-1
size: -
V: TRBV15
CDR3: CATSREQGRLGEQFF

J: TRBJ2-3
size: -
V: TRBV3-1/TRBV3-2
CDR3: CASSQEKQGSFSDTQYF

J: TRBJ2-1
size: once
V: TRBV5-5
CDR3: CASSLPGGEQFF

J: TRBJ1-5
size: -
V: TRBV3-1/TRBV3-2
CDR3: CASSQGDQPQHF

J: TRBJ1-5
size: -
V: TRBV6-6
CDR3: CASKVAPLTDQPQHF

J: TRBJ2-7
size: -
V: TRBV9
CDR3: CASSAGGSGGFYEQYF

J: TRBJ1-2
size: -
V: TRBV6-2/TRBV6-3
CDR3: CASGRGQPNYGYTF

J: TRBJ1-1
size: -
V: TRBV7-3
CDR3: CASSPSGGSPEAFF

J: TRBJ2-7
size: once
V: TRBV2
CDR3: CASSEASEQYF

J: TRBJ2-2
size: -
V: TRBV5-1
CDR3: CASSPVGGNTGELFF

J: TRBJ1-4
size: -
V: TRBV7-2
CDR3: CASRLQGNNEKLFF

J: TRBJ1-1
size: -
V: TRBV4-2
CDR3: CASSLSQGQNTEAFF

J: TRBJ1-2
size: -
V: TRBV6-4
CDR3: CASSESGGQGADGYTF

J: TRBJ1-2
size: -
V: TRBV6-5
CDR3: CASSSPDRGDYGYTF